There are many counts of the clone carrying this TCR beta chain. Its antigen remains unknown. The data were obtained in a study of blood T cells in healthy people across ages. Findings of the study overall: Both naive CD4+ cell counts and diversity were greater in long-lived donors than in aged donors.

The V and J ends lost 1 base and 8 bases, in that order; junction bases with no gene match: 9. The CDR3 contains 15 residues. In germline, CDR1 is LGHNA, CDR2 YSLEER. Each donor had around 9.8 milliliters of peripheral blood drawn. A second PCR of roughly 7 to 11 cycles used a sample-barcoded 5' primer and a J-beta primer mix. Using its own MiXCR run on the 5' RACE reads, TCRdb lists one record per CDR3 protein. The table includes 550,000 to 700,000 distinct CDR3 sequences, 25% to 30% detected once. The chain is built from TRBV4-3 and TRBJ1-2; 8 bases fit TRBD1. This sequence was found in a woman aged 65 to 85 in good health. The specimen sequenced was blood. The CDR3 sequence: CASSQGYSWTGGYTF. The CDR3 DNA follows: TGCGCCAGCAGCCAAGGGTACTCGTGGACAGGGGGCTACACCTTC.